This T cell receptor (beta chain) is drawn from a study of T cells after yellow fever vaccination. Study conclusions and caveats: Abundant clonotypes from the bulk population could contaminate FACS-sorted repertoires. Reappearance after the booster was seen for most primary-vaccination clones, at 96% CD4 and roughly 90% CD8.

In TCRdb, the 5' RACE reads were re-called with MiXCR into one record per CDR3 protein. The data hold 50,000 or so distinct CDR3 sequences, with roughly 7% observed a single time. This clonotype was seen a few times. The antigen is not known. This CDR3 has 17 amino acids. In germline, CDR1 is DFQATT, CDR2 SNEGSKA (reference sequence). V was trimmed by 0 bases and J by 0 bases, leaving 17 bases between them. The clonotype was recovered from a man younger than 35 who received the YFV17D yellow fever vaccine. This specimen consisted of CD8+ T cells sorted from PBMCs, obtained approximately 16 days after the first yellow fever vaccination. The chain joins TRBV20-1 to TRBJ1-2; perhaps TRBD1 as D (5 bases). This CDR3 reads CSAREDHTGGANYGYTF. CDR3 DNA sequence: TGCAGTGCTAGAGAAGACCACACGGGGGGAGCTAACTATGGCTACACCTTC.